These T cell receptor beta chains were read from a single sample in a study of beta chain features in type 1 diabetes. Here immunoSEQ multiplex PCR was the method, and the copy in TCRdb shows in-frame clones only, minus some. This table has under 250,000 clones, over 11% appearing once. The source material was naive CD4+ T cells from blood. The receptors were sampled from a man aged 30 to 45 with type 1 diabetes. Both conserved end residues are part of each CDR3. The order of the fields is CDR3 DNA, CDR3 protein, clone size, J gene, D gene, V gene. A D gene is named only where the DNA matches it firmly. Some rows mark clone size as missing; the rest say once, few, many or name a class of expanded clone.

TGCGCCAGCAGCGGAGGACAGGGTGGGGAGACCCAGTACTTC	CASSGGQGGETQYF	-	TRBJ2-5	TRBD1	TRBV5-1
TGTGCCAGCAGTCTCTCTACCGGACAGGGGGCGCAGCGTGGCTACACCTTC	CASSLSTGQGAQRGYTF	few	TRBJ1-2	TRBD1	TRBV28
TGTGCCAGCACCCCTGGGACAGGGAGGAACGAGCAGTACTTC	CASTPGTGRNEQYF	few	TRBJ2-7	TRBD1	TRBV2
TGTGCCAGCAGCCCGACCGGGTATACGCAGTATTTT	CASSPTGYTQYF	few	TRBJ2-3	-	TRBV11-2
TGCGCCAGCAGCCAAGAGGACAGGGTATCTGCTGGCTACACCTTC	CASSQEDRVSAGYTF	-	TRBJ1-2	TRBD1	TRBV4-1
TGTGCCAGCAGCTCTGGGGGGCGGGAGGGAAATGAGCAGTTCTTC	CASSSGGREGNEQFF	-	TRBJ2-1	TRBD2	TRBV7-2
TGTGCCAGCAGCAAAGACGCGACTAGCGGGAGACACGAGCAGTACTTC	CASSKDATSGRHEQYF	few	TRBJ2-7	-	TRBV21-1
TGCAGCGTTGACCGTCGGGGGGACCCCTACGAGCAGTACTTC	CSVDRRGDPYEQYF	few	TRBJ2-7	TRBD2	TRBV29-1
TGTGCCAGCAGCGTAGCTCAGGGTAGAGAGACCCAGTACTTC	CASSVAQGRETQYF	few	TRBJ2-5	-	TRBV9
TGTGCCACCGCACGCCCCGGGACAGAGTATGGCTACACCTTC	CATARPGTEYGYTF	few	TRBJ1-2	TRBD1	TRBV27
TGTGCCAGCAGCTTCTGGACTAGCGGGGAGGATGAGCAGTTCTTC	CASSFWTSGEDEQFF	few	TRBJ2-1	TRBD2	TRBV5-4
TGTGCCAGCAGCGTAGATTCCCGGTACCAAGAGACCCAGTACTTC	CASSVDSRYQETQYF	few	TRBJ2-5	-	TRBV9
TGTGCCTGGAGCCCACCCGGGAGTAAACAGGGGGAGACCCAGTACTTC	CAWSPPGSKQGETQYF	-	TRBJ2-5	-	TRBV30
TGTGCCAGCAGCCCCTCCCCTGGACAGGTTTATGGCTACACCTTC	CASSPSPGQVYGYTF	-	TRBJ1-2	TRBD1	TRBV13
TGTGCCAGCAGCTTACAAGCACTAGCGGGGAGGAACGAGCAGTACTTC	CASSLQALAGRNEQYF	few	TRBJ2-7	TRBD2	TRBV11-2